This TCR beta chain originates from a study of blood T cell repertoires in COVID-19. As handled by the study authors: Estimation of nucleated cell counts was performed using reference gene primer amplification. Sequencing was performed with immunoSEQ multiplex PCR; in TCRdb, only in-frame clones are kept and a portion is missing. V, J and clone size are taken as reported in that table, and D and trimming were inferred from the DNA itself. The data show approximately 75,000 clones, approximately 82% seen once. This CDR3 region has 15 residues. The ends lost 0 bases at V and 4 bases at J; junction bases unmatched: 5. Germline assignment: CDR1 LGHNA and CDR2 YSLEER.

This clonotype was sampled from a woman aged 45-65 years with acute or convalescent COVID-19. Sequencing was performed on peripheral blood. The gene calls are TRBV4-3 and TRBJ2-5, with 7 nucleotides matching TRBD1. CDR3 residues: CASSQERGLGETQYF. Written as DNA, the CDR3 is TGCGCCAGCAGCCAAGAAAGGGGGCTGGGAGAGACCCAGTACTTC.